These T cell receptor beta chains were read from a single sample in a study of control samples from healthy donors and cancer patients. This table comes from immunoSEQ multiplex PCR, and its TCRdb copy is limited to in-frame clones, with some not included. This repertoire shows 65,000 to 90,000 clones, about 95% found once; its top ten account for around 2.8%. The sequenced material came from blood. The source is a woman in her twenties or thirties in good health. Both conserved end residues are part of each CDR3. The order of the fields is D gene, V gene, clone size, J gene, CDR3 protein, CDR3 DNA. A D gene is named only where the DNA matches it firmly. Clone size, where shown, is once, few, many, or a class for clones that have expanded.

>.|TRBV25-1|medium-sized|TRBJ2-2
CASSRPSGGRGELFF
TGTGCCAGCAGTCGCCCCTCGGGTGGGCGCGGGGAGCTGTTTTTT
>.|TRBV10-1|.|TRBJ1-4
CASSEALGEKLFF
TGCGCCAGCAGTGAGGCCTTGGGTGAAAAACTGTTTTTT
>.|TRBV30|.|TRBJ1-5
CAWSVLGFNQPQHF
TGTGCCTGGAGTGTCTTGGGATTCAATCAGCCCCAGCATTTT
>.|TRBV27|.|TRBJ2-7
CASSLLGTRAYEQYF
TGTGCCAGCAGTTTATTGGGGACAAGAGCCTACGAGCAGTACTTC
>TRBD2|TRBV6-1|.|TRBJ2-5
CASSALAGGRPQETQYF
TGTGCCAGCAGTGCTCTAGCGGGGGGCCGACCTCAGGAGACCCAGTACTTC
>.|TRBV4-2|.|TRBJ2-2
CASSDEGGDTGELFF
TGTGCCAGCAGCGACGAGGGGGGAGACACCGGGGAGCTGTTTTTT
>TRBD1|TRBV19|.|TRBJ1-4
CASRNSRDRLNEKLFF
TGTGCCAGTAGGAACTCGCGGGACAGACTTAATGAAAAACTGTTTTTT
>.|TRBV7-9|.|TRBJ1-2
CASSTRGGYGYGYTF
TGTGCCAGCAGCACCCGGGGGGGGTATGGCTATGGCTACACCTTC
>.|TRBV5-1|.|TRBJ2-1
CASSLNNEQFF
TGCGCCAGCAGCTTGAACAATGAGCAGTTCTTC
>.|TRBV15|.|TRBJ1-1
CATSRPDGTAEAFF
TGTGCCACCAGCAGACCCGACGGGACGGCTGAAGCTTTCTTT
>.|TRBV7-6|.|TRBJ2-2
CASSLWGFANTGELFF
TGTGCCAGCAGCTTATGGGGTTTCGCGAACACCGGGGAGCTGTTTTTT
>.|TRBV6-5|.|TRBJ1-5
CASSGRYSNQPQHF
TGTGCCAGCTCGGGCAGGTATAGCAATCAGCCCCAGCATTTT
>TRBD1|TRBV6-5|.|TRBJ2-1
CASHRDSYNEQFF
TGTGCCAGCCACAGGGACAGCTACAATGAGCAGTTCTTC
>.|TRBV5-1|once|TRBJ1-1
CASSFGPERNTEAFF
TGCGCCAGCAGCTTTGGTCCGGAGAGGAACACTGAAGCTTTCTTT
>TRBD1|TRBV18|few|TRBJ1-2
CASSPRQGYGYTF
TGTGCCAGCTCACCAAGACAGGGCTATGGCTACACCTTC
>.|TRBV19|.|TRBJ1-6
CASSIWVQGSPLHF
TGTGCCAGTAGTATTTGGGTTCAGGGGTCACCCCTCCACTTT
>.|TRBV11-2|.|TRBJ2-3
CASSLEDTQYF
TGTGCCAGCAGCTTAGAGGATACGCAGTATTTT
>.|TRBV28|.|TRBJ1-1
CASSSRQAVNTEAFF
TGTGCCAGCAGTTCTAGACAGGCCGTGAACACTGAAGCTTTCTTT
>.|TRBV19|.|TRBJ1-3
CASTKGISGNTIYF
TGTGCCAGCACTAAGGGTATATCTGGAAACACCATATATTTT
>.|TRBV12-3/TRBV12-4|.|TRBJ2-3
CASSFRGTDTQYF
TGTGCCAGCAGTTTCAGGGGCACAGATACGCAGTATTTT
>.|TRBV5-1|.|TRBJ2-6
CASSALSGANVLTF
TGCGCCAGCAGCGCCCTCTCTGGGGCCAACGTCCTGACTTTC
>.|TRBV6-5|.|TRBJ1-5
CASSYSGQLNQPQHF
TGTGCCAGCAGTTACTCAGGACAGCTCAATCAGCCCCAGCATTTT
>TRBD1|TRBV19|.|TRBJ1-1
CASSIYPGGVTEAFF
TGTGCCAGTAGTATATATCCAGGGGGAGTAACTGAAGCTTTCTTT
>.|TRBV7-6|few|TRBJ1-1
CASRPQPGYTEAFF
TGTGCCAGCAGACCGCAGCCGGGGTACACTGAAGCTTTCTTT
>.|TRBV5-6|.|TRBJ1-4
CASSLSFGSEKLFF
TGTGCCAGCAGCTTGAGTTTTGGGTCTGAAAAACTGTTTTTT